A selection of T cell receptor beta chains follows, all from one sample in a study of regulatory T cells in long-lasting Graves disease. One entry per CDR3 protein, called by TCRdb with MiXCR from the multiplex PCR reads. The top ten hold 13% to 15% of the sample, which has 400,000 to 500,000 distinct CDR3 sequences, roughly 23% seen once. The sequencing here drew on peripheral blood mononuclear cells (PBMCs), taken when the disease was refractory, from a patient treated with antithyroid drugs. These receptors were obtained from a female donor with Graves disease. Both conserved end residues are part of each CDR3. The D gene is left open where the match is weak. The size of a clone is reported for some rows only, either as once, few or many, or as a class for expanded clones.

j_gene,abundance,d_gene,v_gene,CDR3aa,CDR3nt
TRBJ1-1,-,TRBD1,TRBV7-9,CASSDRDRGLNTEAFF,TGTGCCAGCAGCGACCGGGACAGGGGCCTTAACACTGAAGCTTTCTTT
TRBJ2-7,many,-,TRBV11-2,CASSLSWVEQYF,TGTGCCAGCAGCTTATCATGGGTAGAGCAGTACTTC
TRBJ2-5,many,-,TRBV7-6,CASSQEGVQETQYF,TGTGCCAGCAGCCAAGAGGGTGTACAAGAGACCCAGTACTTC
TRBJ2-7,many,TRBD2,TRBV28,CASSSHRLAGDSSYEQYF,TGTGCCAGCAGTTCCCATCGTCTAGCGGGAGATTCGAGCTACGAGCAGTACTTC
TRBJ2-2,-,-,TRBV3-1,CASRFGQGLNTGELFF,TGTGCCAGCAGATTCGGACAGGGACTAAACACCGGGGAGCTGTTTTTT
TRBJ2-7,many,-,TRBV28,CASRKTVYEQYF,TGTGCCAGCAGGAAAACGGTATACGAGCAGTACTTC
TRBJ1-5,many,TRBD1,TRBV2,CASSDGTGGRNQPQHF,TGTGCCAGCAGTGACGGGACAGGGGGTAGGAATCAGCCCCAGCATTTT
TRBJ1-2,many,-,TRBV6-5,CASSYSGGNYGYTF,TGTGCCAGCAGTTACTCTGGGGGTAACTATGGCTACACCTTC
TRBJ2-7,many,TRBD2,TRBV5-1,CASSLELARYEQYF,TGCGCCAGCAGCTTGGAACTAGCGAGATACGAGCAGTACTTC
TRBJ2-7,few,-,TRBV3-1,CASSVGKAHEQYF,TGTGCCAGCAGCGTCGGGAAGGCCCACGAGCAGTACTTC
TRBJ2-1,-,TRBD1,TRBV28,CASSFLQGQGNNEQFF,TGTGCCAGCAGTTTCCTACAGGGACAGGGTAACAATGAGCAGTTCTTC
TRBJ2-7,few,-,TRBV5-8,CASSLGQGSITYEQYF,TGTGCCAGCAGCTTGGGCCAGGGATCCATCACCTACGAGCAGTACTTC
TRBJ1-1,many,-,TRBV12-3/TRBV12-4,CASSLDLWEGYTEAFF,TGTGCCAGCAGTTTAGATCTTTGGGAAGGGTACACTGAAGCTTTCTTT
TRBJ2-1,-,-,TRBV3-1,CASSQVQGEQFF,TGTGCCAGCAGCCAAGTTCAGGGTGAGCAGTTCTTC
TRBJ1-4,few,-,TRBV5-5,CASSLVLNYATNEKLFF,TGTGCCAGCAGCTTGGTTTTAAACTACGCAACTAATGAAAAACTGTTTTTT
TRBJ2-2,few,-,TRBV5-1,CASRPGRGTGELFF,TGCGCCAGCAGACCAGGACGGGGCACCGGGGAGCTGTTTTTT
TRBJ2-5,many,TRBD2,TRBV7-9,CASSFGRAVETQYF,TGTGCCAGCAGCTTCGGGAGGGCGGTGGAGACCCAGTACTTC
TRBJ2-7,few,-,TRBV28,CASSPPSPNSYEQYF,TGTGCCAGCAGCCCCCCTTCGCCCAACTCCTACGAGCAGTACTTC
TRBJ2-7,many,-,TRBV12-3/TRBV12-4,CASSRGDWPHEQYF,TGTGCCAGCAGCAGGGGGGACTGGCCCCACGAGCAGTACTTC
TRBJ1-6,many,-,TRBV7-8,CASSLLQNGNFCQF,TGTGCCAGCAGCTTATTACAGAATGGGAATTTTTGCCAATTT
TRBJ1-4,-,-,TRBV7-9,CASSLKGPTNEKLFF,TGTGCCAGCAGCTTAAAGGGACCTACTAATGAAAAACTGTTTTTT
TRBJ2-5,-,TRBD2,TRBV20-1,CSANEGLAETQYF,TGCAGTGCTAACGAGGGACTAGCAGAGACCCAGTACTTC
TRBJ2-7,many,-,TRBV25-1,CASSDNPGPSGEQYF,TGTGCCAGCAGTGACAATCCGGGACCCAGCGGCGAGCAGTACTTC
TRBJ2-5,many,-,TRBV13,CASSYGTEETQYF,TGTGCCAGCAGCTACGGAACGGAGGAGACCCAGTACTTC
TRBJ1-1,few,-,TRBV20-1,CSARTDGGGTEAFF,TGCAGTGCTAGAACAGACGGCGGAGGCACTGAAGCTTTCTTT
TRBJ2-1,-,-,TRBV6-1,CAREHNEQFF,TGTGCCAGAGAACACAATGAGCAGTTCTTC
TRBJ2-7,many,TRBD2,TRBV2,CASLGDRVRLAGGIYEQYF,TGTGCCAGCCTCGGGGACAGGGTTCGACTAGCGGGAGGAATCTACGAGCAGTACTTC
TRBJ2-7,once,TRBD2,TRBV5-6,CASEQLAGGYEQYF,TGTGCCAGCGAACAGCTAGCGGGGGGGTACGAGCAGTACTTC
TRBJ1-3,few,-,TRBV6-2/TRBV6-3,CASSYQGESGNTIYF,TGTGCCAGCAGTTACCAAGGGGAAAGTGGAAACACCATATATTTT
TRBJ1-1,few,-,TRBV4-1,CASSQDRWSEAFF,TGCGCCAGCAGCCAAGATCGGTGGAGTGAAGCTTTCTTT
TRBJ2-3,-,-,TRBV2,CASSESLAGRADTQYF,TGTGCCAGCAGTGAATCGCTGGCGGGTCGCGCAGATACGCAGTATTTT
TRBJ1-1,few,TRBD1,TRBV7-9,CASLPGGVGTEAFF,TGTGCCAGCCTTCCAGGGGGCGTCGGCACTGAAGCTTTCTTT
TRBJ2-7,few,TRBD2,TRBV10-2,CASKERERVEQYF,TGCGCCAGCAAAGAGCGGGAGAGGGTCGAGCAGTACTTC
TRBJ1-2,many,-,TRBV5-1,CASSLGGDGYTF,TGTGCCAGCAGCTTAGGGGGAGATGGCTACACCTTC
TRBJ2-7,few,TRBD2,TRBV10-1,CASSELSASGRHEQYF,TGCGCCAGCAGTGAACTTTCGGCTAGCGGGAGGCACGAGCAGTACTTC
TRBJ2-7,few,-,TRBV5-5,CASIKPDDTVYEQYF,TGTGCCAGCATTAAACCCGACGACACCGTCTACGAGCAGTACTTC
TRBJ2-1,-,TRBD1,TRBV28,CASSEDRVGNEQFF,TGTGCCAGCAGTGAAGACAGGGTAGGGAATGAGCAGTTCTTC
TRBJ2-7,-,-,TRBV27,CAGSFVGLEQYF,TGTGCCGGCAGCTTCGTAGGGCTCGAGCAGTACTTC
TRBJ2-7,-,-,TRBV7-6,CASSLERTAYEQYF,TGTGCCAGCAGCTTAGAGAGGACAGCCTACGAGCAGTACTTC
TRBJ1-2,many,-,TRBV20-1,CSARDGLRLDYGYTF,TGCAGTGCTAGAGATGGACTGAGACTGGACTATGGCTACACCTTC
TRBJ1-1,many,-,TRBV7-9,CASSPDKLNTEAFF,TGTGCCAGCAGCCCCGATAAGCTAAACACTGAAGCTTTCTTT
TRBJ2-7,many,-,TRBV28,CASSYPSEYSYEQYF,TGTGCCAGCAGTTACCCTAGCGAATACTCCTACGAGCAGTACTTC
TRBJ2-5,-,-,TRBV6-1,CASLGLETQYF,TGTGCCAGCCTGGGACTCGAGACCCAGTACTTC
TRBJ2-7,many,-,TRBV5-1,CASSMDGNYEQYF,TGCGCCAGCAGCATGGACGGGAATTACGAGCAGTACTTC
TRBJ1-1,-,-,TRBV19,CASSIGQSDEAFF,TGTGCCAGTAGTATAGGGCAGTCCGATGAAGCTTTCTTT
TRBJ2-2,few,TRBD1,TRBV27,CASSSGQGLGTGELFF,TGTGCCAGCAGCTCGGGACAGGGGCTAGGCACCGGGGAGCTGTTTTTT
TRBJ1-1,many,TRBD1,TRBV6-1,CASAQGVNTEAFF,TGTGCCAGCGCTCAGGGGGTGAACACTGAAGCTTTCTTT
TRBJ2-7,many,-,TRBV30,CAWQGDAPATYEQYF,TGTGCCTGGCAAGGGGACGCCCCGGCCACCTACGAGCAGTACTTC
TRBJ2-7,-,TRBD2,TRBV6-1,CASSASGRGYEQYF,TGTGCCAGCAGTGCGAGCGGGAGGGGCTACGAGCAGTACTTC
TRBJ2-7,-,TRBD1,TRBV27,CASRRKTGQGVYEQYF,TGTGCCAGCAGGAGAAAAACGGGACAGGGGGTCTACGAGCAGTACTTC
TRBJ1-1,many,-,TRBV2,CASTRTGGFGTEAFF,TGTGCCAGCACTCGAACTGGGGGTTTCGGCACTGAAGCTTTCTTT
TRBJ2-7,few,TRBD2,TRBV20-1,CSARSAGLAGHYEQYF,TGCAGTGCTAGATCAGCGGGACTAGCGGGGCACTACGAGCAGTACTTC
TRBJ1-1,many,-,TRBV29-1,CSVEDLADTEAFF,TGCAGCGTTGAAGATCTCGCGGACACTGAAGCTTTCTTT